This T cell receptor beta chain appears in the sequencing data of a study of T-cell memory formation after mild COVID-19. Study context: Largely donor-specific TCR clusters were found.

One entry per CDR3 protein results from TCRdb running MiXCR on the 5' RACE reads. The sample has approximately 490,000 distinct CDR3 sequences, approximately 20% seen once. This clonotype was observed a handful of times. What it binds is not known. Broader study findings: While clones contracting from day 15 to 85 were balanced between CD4 and CD8, later expanders leaned CD4+.

The CDR3 totals 15 residues. Germline CDR1 SGHVS, CDR2 FNYEAQ. The V and J ends lost 1 base and 2 bases respectively, with 9 bases between them. The material sequenced was PBMCs or a T cell subset sorted from them (not recorded which). The chain joins TRBV7-6 to TRBJ2-1; no reliable D call. The sequence came from an adult woman who had mild COVID-19 (a few samples of this study predate the infection). Cell type and time point are not known. CDR3 sequence reads: CASSLEVRTYNEQFF. Here the CDR3 DNA reads TGTGCCAGCAGCTTAGAGGTCCGGACCTACAATGAGCAGTTCTTC. Full variable domain (rest looked up from reference TRBV7-6 and TRBJ2-1): GAGVSQSPRYKVTKRGQDVALRCDPISGHVSLYWYRQALGQGPEFLTYFNYEAQQDKSGLPNDRFSAERPEGSISTLTIQRTEQRDSAMYRCASSLEVRTYNEQFFGPGTRLTVL.